The 8 T cell receptor beta chains below come from one sample, sequenced in a study of blood T cell repertoires in COVID-19. Data came from immunoSEQ multiplex PCR; TCRdb stores just in-frame clones and leaves some out. The table lists roughly 290,000 clones, around 81% of them singletons. Sequenced input: peripheral blood. The receptors here all came from a person aged 65 to 85 with COVID-19, enrolled during active disease.

The rearrangement joins TRBV7-9 to TRBJ2-7, with TRBD2 identical over 10 bases. The CDR3 has 17 residues. V shed 2 bases and J 3 bases; nucleotides not matched to a gene: 10. Germline CDR1 SEHNR, CDR2 FQNEAQ (reference sequence). The CDR3 reads CASSLRYGLADHYEQYF. The CDR3 coding sequence is TGTGCCAGCAGCTTAAGGTATGGACTAGCGGACCACTACGAGCAGTACTTC. Using reference TRBV7-9 and TRBJ2-7 for the parts outside the CDR3, the full variable domain is DTGVSQNPRHKITKRGQNVTFRCDPISEHNRLYWYRQTLGQGPEFLTYFQNEAQLEKSRLLSDRFSAERPKGSFSTLEIQRTEQGDSAMYLCASSLRYGLADHYEQYFGPGTRLTVT.

This chain uses TRBV7-5 with TRBJ2-7; the table's TRBD2 call for D was not verified on the DNA. TRBV7-5 is noted as a pseudogene. The CDR3 runs 18 residues. CDR3 residues: CARSRRLKSGPLDYEQYF. Written as DNA, the CDR3 is TGTGCCAGAAGCAGGCGCTTAAAAAGCGGACCATTGGACTACGAGCAGTACTTC.

The genes are TRBV4-1 and TRBJ1-5; 7 bases line up with TRBD1. CDR3 length: 17 residues. Trimming removed 0 bases from V and 4 bases from J; junction bases left unmatched: 9. Germline lookup yields CDR1 MGHRA and CDR2 YSYEKL. In nucleotides, the CDR3 is TGCGCCAGCAGCCAAGAGAACGCCGGGACAGTAAATCAGCCCCAGCATTTT. Translating gives CASSQENAGTVNQPQHF.

The V call is TRBV5-1, the J call TRBJ2-7; 10 nucleotides align to TRBD1. Per germline, CDR1 SGHRS and CDR2 YFSETQ. The CDR3 spans 14 residues. Unmatched junction bases numbered 5, after V lost 4 bases and J lost 4 bases. The CDR3 coding sequence is TGCGCCAGCAGCGTCGGGACAGGGGATTACGAGCAGTACTTC. It specifies CASSVGTGDYEQYF.

The rearrangement joins TRBV19 to TRBJ1-5, with D tentatively TRBD1 (6 bases). Between the trimmed V and J ends, which lost 11 bases and 6 bases, there was a span of 14 bases. The CDR3 has 12 residues. Germline-derived CDR1 and CDR2 are LNHDA and SQIVND (reference sequence). CDR3 sequence: CAAKQGSQPQHF. The CDR3 bases are TGTGCCGCCAAACAGGGAAGTCAGCCCCAGCATTTT.

In nucleotides, the CDR3 is TGTGCCAGCAGCTCGGACAGGGGGGACGGCTACACCTTC. It codes for CASSSDRGDGYTF. The chain links TRBV7-2 to TRBJ1-2, with 10 bases lining up with TRBD1. Germline CDR1 and CDR2: SGHTA and FQGNSA. CDR3 length: 13 amino acids. The V and J ends lost 4 bases and 8 bases, in that order; junction bases with no gene match: 4.

The chain couples TRBV5-3 to TRBJ1-2; 8 bases align to TRBD1. TRBV5-3 is treated as an ORF (open reading frame) with a function not yet certain. Trimming removed 2 bases from V and 5 bases from J; junction bases left unmatched: 11. This CDR3 region has 16 residues. Written as DNA, the CDR3 is TGTGCCAGAAGCTTCGGCACTCAGGGGGCTCGGTATGGCTACACCTTC. The encoded protein is CARSFGTQGARYGYTF.

In its sample, this clone was seen once. The chain employs TRBV7-2 and TRBJ2-7; 8 bases match TRBD1. J lost 2 bases, V lost 4 bases, and 4 bases had no gene match. Germline-derived CDR1 and CDR2 are SGHTA and FQGNSA. The CDR3 length is 14 residues. CDR3 protein: CASSSYRGAYEQYF. DNA of the CDR3: TGTGCCAGCAGCTCCTACAGGGGGGCCTACGAGCAGTACTTC.